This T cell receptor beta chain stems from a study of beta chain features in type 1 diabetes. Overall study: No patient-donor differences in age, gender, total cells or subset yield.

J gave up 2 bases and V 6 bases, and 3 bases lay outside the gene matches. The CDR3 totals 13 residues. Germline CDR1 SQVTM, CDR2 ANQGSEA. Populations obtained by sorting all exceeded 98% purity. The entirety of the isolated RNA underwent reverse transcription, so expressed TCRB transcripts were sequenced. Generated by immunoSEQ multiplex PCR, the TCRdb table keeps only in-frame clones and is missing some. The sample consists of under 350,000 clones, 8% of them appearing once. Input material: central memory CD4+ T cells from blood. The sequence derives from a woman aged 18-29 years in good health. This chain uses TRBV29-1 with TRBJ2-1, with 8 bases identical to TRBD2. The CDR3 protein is CSVTSGTYNEQFF. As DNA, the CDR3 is TGCAGCGTCACTAGCGGTACCTACAATGAGCAGTTCTTC.